This passage covers 8 T cell receptor beta chains from one sample sequenced in a study of monozygotic twins with inflammatory bowel disease. TCRdb reprocessed the 5' RACE reads and keeps a single row for each CDR3 protein, giving no DNA. This sample's table has 150,000 to 200,000 distinct CDR3 sequences. The sequenced sample consisted of blood. These receptors came from a human donor with ulcerative colitis or Crohn's disease, or a healthy co-twin of an affected twin (not recorded which).

The chain is built from TRBV5-4 and TRBJ1-1. Germline values: CDR1 SGHNT, CDR2 YYREEE (reference sequence). The CDR3 has 15 residues. This CDR3 is CASSSRVAGNTEAFF.

V usage is TRBV12-3 or TRBV12-4 and J usage is TRBJ2-1. The CDR3 has 15 amino acids. CDR3 protein: CASSFGGNYYNEQFF.

The chain links TRBV5-1 to TRBJ2-7; TCRdb selects TRBD1, and the lack of DNA leaves this call unchecked. The CDR3 sequence is 16 residues long. The germline CDR1 and CDR2 sequences are SGHRS and YFSETQ. The CDR3 loop is CASSLGGTGPSYEQYF. Complete variable domain (other parts from reference TRBV5-1 and TRBJ2-7): KAGVTQTPRYLIKTRGQQVTLSCSPISGHRSVSWYQQTPGQGLQFLFEYFSETQRNKGNFPGRFSGRQFSNSRSEMNVSTLELGDSALYLCASSLGGTGPSYEQYFGPGTRLTVT.

This chain uses TRBV12-3 or TRBV12-4 with TRBJ2-5; with no DNA, the TCRdb D assignment of TRBD1 cannot be verified. This CDR3 comprises 13 residues. This CDR3 is CASTLGVEETQYF.

The V and J genes are TRBV12-3 or TRBV12-4 and TRBJ2-6. This CDR3 has 14 amino acids. CDR3 loop: CASSDPSGANVLTF.

This rearrangement joins TRBV11-2 to TRBJ1-1. Germline CDR1 is SGHAT and CDR2 is FQNNGV. This CDR3 spans 14 amino acids. The CDR3 spells CASSLEPEVAEAFF.

The gene calls are TRBV19 and TRBJ1-5. Germline V gives CDR1 LNHDA, CDR2 SQIVND (reference sequence). The CDR3 is made up of 14 amino acids. CDR3 protein: CASSIAALNQPQHF. Supplemented by reference TRBV19 and TRBJ1-5, the full variable domain reads DGGITQSPKYLFRKEGQNVTLSCEQNLNHDAMYWYRQDPGQGLRLIYYSQIVNDFQKGDIAEGYSVSREKKESFPLTVTSAQKNPTAFYLCASSIAALNQPQHFGDGTRLSIL.

The chain links TRBV12-3 or TRBV12-4 to TRBJ1-5. This CDR3 spans 13 amino acids. CDR3 region: CASSFSHNQPQHF.